This T cell receptor (beta chain) appears in the sequencing data of a study of CD8+ T cells in alopecia areata. Study conclusions and caveats: Scalp repertoires also include resident alphabeta T cells from normal skin. Affected lesional scalp, above all in alopecia totalis/universalis, was more clonal than normal scalp.

Stated treatment: oral pan-JAK inhibitor, 5-10 mg twice daily. For this clone: Its antigen is currently unknown.

TCR sequencing used cDNA made by reverse transcription of extracted RNA. Sequencing used immunoSEQ multiplex PCR; TCRdb keeps in-frame clones, though not all of them. The table has some 190,000 clones, roughly 60% seen once. This CDR3 contains 16 residues. Per the germline V gene, CDR1 is MGHDK and CDR2 is SYGVNS. J gave up 1 base and V 7 bases, and 11 bases lay outside the gene matches. The TCR originated in a human donor with alopecia areata. Here the sequenced sample was CD4+ T cells sorted from blood, taken at week 24, from a patient treated with tofacitinib. The V and J genes are TRBV25-1 and TRBJ2-7; 9 nucleotides match TRBD1. This CDR3 is CASTKMPGQGSYEQYF. CDR3 sequence (DNA): TGTGCCAGCACCAAAATGCCGGGACAGGGTTCCTACGAGCAGTACTTC.